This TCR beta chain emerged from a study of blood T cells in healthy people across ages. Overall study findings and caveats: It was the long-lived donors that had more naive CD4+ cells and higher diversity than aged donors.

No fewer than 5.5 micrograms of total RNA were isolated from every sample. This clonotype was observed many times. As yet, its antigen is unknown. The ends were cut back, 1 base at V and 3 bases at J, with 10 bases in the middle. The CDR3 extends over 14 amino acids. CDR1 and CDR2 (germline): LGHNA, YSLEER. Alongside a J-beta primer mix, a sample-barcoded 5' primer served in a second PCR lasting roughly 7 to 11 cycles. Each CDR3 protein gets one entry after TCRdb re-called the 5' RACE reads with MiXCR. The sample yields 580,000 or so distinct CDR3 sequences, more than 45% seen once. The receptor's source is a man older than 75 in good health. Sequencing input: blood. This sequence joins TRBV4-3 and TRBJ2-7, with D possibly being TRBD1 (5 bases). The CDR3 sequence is CASSQGPGNYEQYF. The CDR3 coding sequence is TGCGCCAGCAGCCAAGGTCCAGGGAACTACGAGCAGTACTTC.